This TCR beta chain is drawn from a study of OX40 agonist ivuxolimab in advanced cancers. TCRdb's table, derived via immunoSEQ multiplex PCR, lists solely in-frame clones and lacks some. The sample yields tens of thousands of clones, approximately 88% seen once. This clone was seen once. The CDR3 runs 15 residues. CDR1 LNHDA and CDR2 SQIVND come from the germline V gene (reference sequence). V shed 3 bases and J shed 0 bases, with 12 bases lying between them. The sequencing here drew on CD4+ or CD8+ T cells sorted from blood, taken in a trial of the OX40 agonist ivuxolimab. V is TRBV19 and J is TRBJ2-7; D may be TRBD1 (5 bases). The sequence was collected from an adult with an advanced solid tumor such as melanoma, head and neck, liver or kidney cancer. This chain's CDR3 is CASSIGDRISYEQYF. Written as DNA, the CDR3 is TGTGCCAGTAGTATTGGTGACAGAATCTCCTACGAGCAGTACTTC.